This entry is about one TCR beta chain. These data come from a study of blood T cell repertoires in COVID-19. Study as a whole: T cells, B-cell-depleted T cells, or PBMCs provided the cDNA or gDNA that served as material.

CDR1 is LNHNV and CDR2 is YYDKDF in the germline V gene (reference sequence). The CDR3 spans 16 residues. Unmatched junction bases numbered 7, after V lost 1 base and J lost 6 bases. TCRdb's table, derived via immunoSEQ multiplex PCR, lists solely in-frame clones and lacks some. Of around 130,000 clones in the sample, 70% to 85% were seen once. The sequenced sample was peripheral blood. The chain employs TRBV15 and TRBJ1-4; 8 bases agree with TRBD1. The clonotype comes from a woman in her seventies with acute or convalescent COVID-19. The CDR3 DNA reads as TGTGCCACCAGCAGAGGGACAGGGACGAGAGATGAAAAACTGTTTTTT. Translated: CATSRGTGTRDEKLFF.